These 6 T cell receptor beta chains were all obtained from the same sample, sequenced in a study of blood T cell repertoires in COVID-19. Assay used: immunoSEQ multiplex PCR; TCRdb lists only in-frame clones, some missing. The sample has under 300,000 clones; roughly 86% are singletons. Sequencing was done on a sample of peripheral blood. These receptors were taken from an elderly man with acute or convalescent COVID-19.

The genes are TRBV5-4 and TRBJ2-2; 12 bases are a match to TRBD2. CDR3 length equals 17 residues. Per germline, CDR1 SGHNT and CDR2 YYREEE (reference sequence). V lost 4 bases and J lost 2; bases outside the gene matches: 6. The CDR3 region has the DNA TGTGCCAGCAGCCCTCTAGCGGGGGGGGGTAACACCGGGGAGCTGTTTTTT. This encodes CASSPLAGGGNTGELFF.

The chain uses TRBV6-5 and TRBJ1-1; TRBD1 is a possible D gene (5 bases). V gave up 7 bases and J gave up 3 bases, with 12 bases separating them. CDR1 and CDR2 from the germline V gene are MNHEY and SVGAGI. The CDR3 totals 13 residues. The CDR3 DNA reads TGTGCCAGCACCGCGGGGGGGGACACTGAAGCTTTCTTT. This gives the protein CASTAGGDTEAFF.

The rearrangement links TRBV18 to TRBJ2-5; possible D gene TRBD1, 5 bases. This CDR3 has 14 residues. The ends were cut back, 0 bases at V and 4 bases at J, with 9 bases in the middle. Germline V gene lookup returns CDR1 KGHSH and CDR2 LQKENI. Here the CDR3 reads CASSPPQGRETQYF. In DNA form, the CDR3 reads TGTGCCAGCTCACCACCCCAGGGCAGAGAGACCCAGTACTTC.

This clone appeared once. The CDR3, as DNA: TGTGCCAGCAGCCAAGAGGGTCAGGGGCGTCCCACAGATACGCAGTATTTT. Translation: CASSQEGQGRPTDTQYF. The chain combines TRBV3-1 (or the pseudogene TRBV3-2) with TRBJ2-3; the D gene is possibly TRBD1 (6 bases). The CDR3 totals 17 residues. V shed 0 bases and J shed 2 bases, with 15 bases lying between them. Germline lookup yields CDR1 LGHDT and CDR2 YNNKEL (reference sequence).

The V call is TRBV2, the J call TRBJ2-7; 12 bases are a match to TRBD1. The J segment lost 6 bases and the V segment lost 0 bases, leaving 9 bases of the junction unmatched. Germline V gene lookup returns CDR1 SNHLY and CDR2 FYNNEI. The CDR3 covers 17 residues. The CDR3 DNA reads TGTGCCAGCAGTGAAGCCCGACCGGGACAGGGGGCATCCGAGCAGTACTTC. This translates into CASSEARPGQGASEQYF.

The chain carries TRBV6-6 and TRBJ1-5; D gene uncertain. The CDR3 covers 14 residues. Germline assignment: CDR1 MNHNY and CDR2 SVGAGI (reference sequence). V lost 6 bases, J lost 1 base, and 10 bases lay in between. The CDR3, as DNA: TGTGCCAGCAGCTTACGGTCGAGCAATCAGCCCCAGCATTTT. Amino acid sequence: CASSLRSSNQPQHF.